This TCR beta chain came from a study of CD8 T cells in ankylosing spondylitis. Quantitative 5'-RACE with molecular barcodes generated TCR beta libraries. TCRdb called the 5' RACE reads again in MiXCR, with one record for every CDR3 protein. The sample holds about 250,000 distinct CDR3 sequences, 15% to 20% seen once. The study's findings and limits: A motif in TCR beta, a set of several highly homologous variants, appeared characteristic of ankylosing spondylitis blood. The authors reported significant enrichment of disease-linked clones in matched ankylosing spondylitis synovial fluid.

This clonotype was recorded many times. As yet, its antigen is unknown. With V trimmed by 3 bases and J by 3 bases, 8 bases remained unmatched. The V gene's germline CDR1 is DFQATT and CDR2 SNEGSKA (reference sequence). CDR3 size: 16 residues. Sequenced: blood, either unsorted or a sorted T cell fraction (not recorded which). The chain joins TRBV20-1 to TRBJ2-2, with TRBD2 identical over 9 bases. This clonotype originated in a male donor with ankylosing spondylitis or in good health (not recorded which). CDR3 bases: TGCAGTGCTAGGGATAACATAGCGGGAGACACCGGGGAGCTGTTTTTT. It translates to CSARDNIAGDTGELFF.